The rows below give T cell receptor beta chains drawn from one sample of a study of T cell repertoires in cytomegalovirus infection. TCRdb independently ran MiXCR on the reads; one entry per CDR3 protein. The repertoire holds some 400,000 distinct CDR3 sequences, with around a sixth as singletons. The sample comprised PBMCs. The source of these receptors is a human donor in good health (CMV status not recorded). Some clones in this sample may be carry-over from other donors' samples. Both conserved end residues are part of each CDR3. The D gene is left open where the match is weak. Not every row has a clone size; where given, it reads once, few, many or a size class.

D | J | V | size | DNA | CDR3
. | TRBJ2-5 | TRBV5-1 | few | TGCGCCAGCAGCTTGGCAACAGCTGTGGAGACCCAGTACTTC | CASSLATAVETQYF
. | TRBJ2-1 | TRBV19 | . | TGTGCCAGTAGAGGGCCGGTTACCCACAATGAGCAGTTCTTC | CASRGPVTHNEQFF
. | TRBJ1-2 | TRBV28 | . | TGTGCCAGCAGTCCGGGAGGGGTACGCTATGGCTACACCTTC | CASSPGGVRYGYTF
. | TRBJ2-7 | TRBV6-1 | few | TGTGCCGCTAGCGATCCGGGGGCTTCGAACTACGAGCAGTACTTC | CAASDPGASNYEQYF
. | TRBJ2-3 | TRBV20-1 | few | TGCAGTGCTAGAGACCCCAGGACTATACGCGGGGATACAGATACGCAGTATTTT | CSARDPRTIRGDTDTQYF
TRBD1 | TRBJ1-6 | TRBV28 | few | TGTGCCAGCAGTCCAGGGGACAGGGCCTCACCCCTCCACTTT | CASSPGDRASPLHF
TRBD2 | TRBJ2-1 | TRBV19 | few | TGTGCCAGTAGTTGGCTAGCGGGGGACAATGAGCAGTTCTTC | CASSWLAGDNEQFF
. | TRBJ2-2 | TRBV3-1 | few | TGTGCCAGCAGCAGCACGGGGGTGACCGGGGAGCTGTTTTTT | CASSSTGVTGELFF
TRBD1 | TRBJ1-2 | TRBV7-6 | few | TGTGCCAGCAGCCCGGGGACAGCCCTAGGGGGCTACACCTTC | CASSPGTALGGYTF
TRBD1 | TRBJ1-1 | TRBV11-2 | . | TGTGCCAGCAGCCTAACAGGGGGTGCGATCACTGAAGCTTTCTTT | CASSLTGGAITEAFF
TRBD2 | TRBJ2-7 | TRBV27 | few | TGTGCCAGCTCGAAGGGCGGGAGGGCCTCCGAGCAGTACTTC | CASSKGGRASEQYF
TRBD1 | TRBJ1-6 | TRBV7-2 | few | TGTGCCAGCAGCCGGGAGACAGGGCGGTTATCACCCCTCCACTTT | CASSRETGRLSPLHF
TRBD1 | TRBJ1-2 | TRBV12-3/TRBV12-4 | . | TGTGCCAGCAGTTTATCACCAGGGGGCTATGGCTACACCTTC | CASSLSPGGYGYTF
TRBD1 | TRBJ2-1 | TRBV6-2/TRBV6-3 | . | TGTGCCAGCAGTATGGGGACAGGGAACGAGCAGTTCTTC | CASSMGTGNEQFF
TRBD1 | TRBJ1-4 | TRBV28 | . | TGTGCCAGCAATCCTAGGGGGCTCGGTGAAAAACTGTTTTTT | CASNPRGLGEKLFF
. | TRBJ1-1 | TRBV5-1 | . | TGCGCCAGCAGCCACGAGGGGGTTGGAGCTTTCTTT | CASSHEGVGAFF
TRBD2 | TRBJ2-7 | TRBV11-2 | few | TGTGCCAGCAGCCCCCTGACTAGCTTCGACGAGCAGTACTTC | CASSPLTSFDEQYF
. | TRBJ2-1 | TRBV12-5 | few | TGTGCTAGTGGTAGGGGGGTGTCCTTCTACAATGAGCAGTTCTTC | CASGRGVSFYNEQFF
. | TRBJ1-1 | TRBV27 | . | TGTGCCAGCATTGGGGGGGCTGAAGCTTTCTTT | CASIGGAEAFF
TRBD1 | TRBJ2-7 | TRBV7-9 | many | TGTGCCAGCAGCTTAACGGGACAGGGGACCTACGAGCAGTACTTC | CASSLTGQGTYEQYF
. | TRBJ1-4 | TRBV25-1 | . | TGTGCCAGCAGTGTTACCTGGGGTGAAAAACTGTTTTTT | CASSVTWGEKLFF
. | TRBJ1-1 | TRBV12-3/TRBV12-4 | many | TGTGCCAGCAGTCCGATCGACACTGGGGCTTTCTTT | CASSPIDTGAFF
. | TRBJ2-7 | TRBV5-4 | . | TGTGCCAGCAGCGTGGGGACGGACTACGAGCAGTACTTC | CASSVGTDYEQYF